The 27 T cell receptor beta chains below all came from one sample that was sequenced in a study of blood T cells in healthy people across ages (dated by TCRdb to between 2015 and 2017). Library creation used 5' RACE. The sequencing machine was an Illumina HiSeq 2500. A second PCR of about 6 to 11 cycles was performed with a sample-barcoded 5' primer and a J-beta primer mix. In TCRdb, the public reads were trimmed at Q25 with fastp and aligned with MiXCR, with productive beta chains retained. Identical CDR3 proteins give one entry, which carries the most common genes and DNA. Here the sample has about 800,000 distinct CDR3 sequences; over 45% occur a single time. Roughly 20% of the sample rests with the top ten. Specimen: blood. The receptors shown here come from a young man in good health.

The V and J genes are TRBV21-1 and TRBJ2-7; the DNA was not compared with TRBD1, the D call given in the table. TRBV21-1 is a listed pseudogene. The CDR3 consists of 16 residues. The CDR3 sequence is CASSTQHGTVLYEQYF. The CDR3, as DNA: TGTGCCAGCAGCACGCAGCACGGGACAGTGCTCTACGAGCAGTACTTC.

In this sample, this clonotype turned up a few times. The CDR3 DNA sequence: TGCAGTGTCGTCCGCGGTAGCGGGGGGGGCACAGATACGCAGTATTTT. Its translation is CSVVRGSGGGTDTQYF. The rearrangement links TRBV20-1 to TRBJ2-3; 11 nucleotides agree with TRBD2. Germline V gene sequence: CDR1 DFQATT, CDR2 SNEGSKA (reference sequence). With V trimmed by 7 bases and J by 1 base, 10 bases remained unmatched. The length of the CDR3 is 16 residues.

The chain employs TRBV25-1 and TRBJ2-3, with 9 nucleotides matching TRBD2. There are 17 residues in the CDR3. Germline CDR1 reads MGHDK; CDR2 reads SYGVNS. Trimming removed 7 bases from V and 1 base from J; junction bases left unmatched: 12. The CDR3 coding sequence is TGTGCCAGCACCCACATTAGCGGGAGTGGGGGCACAGATACGCAGTATTTT. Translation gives CASTHISGSGGTDTQYF.

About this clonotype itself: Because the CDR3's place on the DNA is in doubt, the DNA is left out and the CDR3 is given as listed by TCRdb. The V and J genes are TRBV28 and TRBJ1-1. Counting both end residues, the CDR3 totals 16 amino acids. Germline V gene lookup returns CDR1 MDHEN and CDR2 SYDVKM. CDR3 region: CASSLGTGGGGTEAFF.

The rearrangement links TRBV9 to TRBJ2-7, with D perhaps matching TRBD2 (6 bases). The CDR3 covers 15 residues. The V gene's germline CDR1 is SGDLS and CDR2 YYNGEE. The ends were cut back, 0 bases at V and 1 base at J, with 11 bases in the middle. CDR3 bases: TGTGCCAGCAGCGTAGACCGACTAGGGTCCTACGAGCAGTACTTC. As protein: CASSVDRLGSYEQYF.

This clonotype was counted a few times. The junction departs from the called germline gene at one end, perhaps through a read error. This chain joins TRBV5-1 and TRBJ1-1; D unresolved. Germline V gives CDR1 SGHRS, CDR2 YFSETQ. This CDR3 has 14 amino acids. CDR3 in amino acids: CASSLGTENTEAFF. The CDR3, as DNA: TGTGCCAGCAGCTTAGGAACGGAAAACACTGAAGCTTTCTTT.

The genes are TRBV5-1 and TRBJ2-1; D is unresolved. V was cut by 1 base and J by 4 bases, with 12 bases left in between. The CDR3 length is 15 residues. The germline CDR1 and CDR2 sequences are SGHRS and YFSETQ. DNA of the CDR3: TGCGCCAGCAGCTTGACTCGGCCTACGTACAATGAGCAGTTCTTC. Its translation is CASSLTRPTYNEQFF.

The CDR3 bases are TGTGCCAGCCAACCCCGGGCCCTCTCCTACAATGAGCAGTTCTTC. It encodes CASQPRALSYNEQFF. This chain links TRBV6-1 with TRBJ2-1; D uncertain. V was pared by 8 bases and J by 0 bases, with 14 bases between. Germline CDR1 MNHNS, CDR2 SASEGT. The CDR3 sequence is 15 residues long.

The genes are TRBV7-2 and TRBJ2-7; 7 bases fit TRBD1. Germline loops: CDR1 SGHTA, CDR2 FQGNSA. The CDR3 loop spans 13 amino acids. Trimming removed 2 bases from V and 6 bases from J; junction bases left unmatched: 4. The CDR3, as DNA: TGTGCCAGCAGCTTACAGGGGGTGGGCGAGCAGTACTTC. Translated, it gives CASSLQGVGEQYF. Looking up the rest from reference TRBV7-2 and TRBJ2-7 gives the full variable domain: GAGVSQSPSNKVTEKGKDVELRCDPISGHTALYWYRQSLGQGLEFLIYFQGNSAPDKSGLPSDRFSAERTGGSVSTLTIQRTQQEDSAVYLCASSLQGVGEQYFGPGTRLTVT.

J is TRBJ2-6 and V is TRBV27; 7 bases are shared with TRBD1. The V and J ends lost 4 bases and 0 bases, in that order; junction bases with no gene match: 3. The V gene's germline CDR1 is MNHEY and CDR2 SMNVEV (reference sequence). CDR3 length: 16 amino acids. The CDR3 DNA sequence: TGTGCCAGCAGTTACAGGGGTGACTCTGGGGCCAACGTCCTGACTTTC. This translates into CASSYRGDSGANVLTF.

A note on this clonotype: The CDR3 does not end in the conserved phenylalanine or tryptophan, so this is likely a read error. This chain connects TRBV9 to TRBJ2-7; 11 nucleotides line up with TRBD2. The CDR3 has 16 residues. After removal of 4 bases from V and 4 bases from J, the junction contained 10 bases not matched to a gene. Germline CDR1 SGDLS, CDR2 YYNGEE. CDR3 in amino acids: CASSSTSGGQRYEQYL. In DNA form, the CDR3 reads TGTGCCAGCAGCTCTACTAGCGGGGGACAAAGGTACGAGCAGTACTTG.

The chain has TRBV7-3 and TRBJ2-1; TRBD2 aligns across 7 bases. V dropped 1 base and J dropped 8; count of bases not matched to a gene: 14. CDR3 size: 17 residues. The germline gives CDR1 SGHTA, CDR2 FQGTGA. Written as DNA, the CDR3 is TGTGCCAGCAGCTTAATACCTCTTGGGCGGGAGTATCATGAGCAGTTCTTC. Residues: CASSLIPLGREYHEQFF.

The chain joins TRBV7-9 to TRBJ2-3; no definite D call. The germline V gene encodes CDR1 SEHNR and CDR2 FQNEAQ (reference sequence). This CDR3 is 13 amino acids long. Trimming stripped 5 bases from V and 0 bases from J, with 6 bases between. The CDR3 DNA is TGTGCCAGCAGCGACAAAAGCACAGATACGCAGTATTTT. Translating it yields CASSDKSTDTQYF.

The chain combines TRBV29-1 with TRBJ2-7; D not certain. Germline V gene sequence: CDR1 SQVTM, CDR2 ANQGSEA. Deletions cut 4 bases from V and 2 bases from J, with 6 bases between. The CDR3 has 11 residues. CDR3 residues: CSVVMAYEQYF. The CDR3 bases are TGCAGCGTTGTTATGGCCTACGAGCAGTACTTC.

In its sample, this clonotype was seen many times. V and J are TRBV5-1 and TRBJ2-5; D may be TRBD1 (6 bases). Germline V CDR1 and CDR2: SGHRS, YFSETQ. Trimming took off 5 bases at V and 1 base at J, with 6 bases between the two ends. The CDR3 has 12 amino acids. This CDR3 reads CASRDSQETQYF. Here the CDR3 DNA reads TGCGCCAGCAGGGACAGCCAAGAGACCCAGTACTTC. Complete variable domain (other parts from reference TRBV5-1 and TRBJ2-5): KAGVTQTPRYLIKTRGQQVTLSCSPISGHRSVSWYQQTPGQGLQFLFEYFSETQRNKGNFPGRFSGRQFSNSRSEMNVSTLELGDSALYLCASRDSQETQYFGPGTRLLVL.

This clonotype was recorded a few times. CDR3 sequence reads: CASTGLAGGDEQFF. The CDR3 bases are TGTGCCAGCACGGGACTAGCGGGGGGGGATGAGCAGTTCTTC. V is TRBV25-1 and J is TRBJ2-1; 16 bases are a match to TRBD2. The CDR3 is 14 residues long. Germline lookup yields CDR1 MGHDK and CDR2 SYGVNS. With 7 bases clipped from V and 8 bases from J, the junction kept 2 bases outside the gene matches.

The CDR3 reads CASSDRPYNSPLHF. CDR3 nucleotide sequence: TGTGCCAGCAGCGACAGACCCTATAATTCACCCCTCCACTTT. The chain carries TRBV7-2 and TRBJ1-6, with a weak D call TRBD1 (5 bases). Deletions cut 5 bases from V and 2 bases from J, with 7 bases between. Looked up from germline, CDR1 is SGHTA and CDR2 is FQGNSA. The CDR3 is 14 residues long. Filled out from reference TRBV7-2 and TRBJ1-6, the complete variable domain reads GAGVSQSPSNKVTEKGKDVELRCDPISGHTALYWYRQSLGQGLEFLIYFQGNSAPDKSGLPSDRFSAERTGGSVSTLTIQRTQQEDSAVYLCASSDRPYNSPLHFGNGTRLTVT.

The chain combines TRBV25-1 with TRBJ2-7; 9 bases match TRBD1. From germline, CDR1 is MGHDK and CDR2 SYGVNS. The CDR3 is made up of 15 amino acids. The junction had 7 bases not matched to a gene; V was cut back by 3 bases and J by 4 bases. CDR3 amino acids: CASSDYRTGVYEQYF. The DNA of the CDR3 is TGTGCCAGCAGTGATTACAGGACAGGGGTATACGAGCAGTACTTC.

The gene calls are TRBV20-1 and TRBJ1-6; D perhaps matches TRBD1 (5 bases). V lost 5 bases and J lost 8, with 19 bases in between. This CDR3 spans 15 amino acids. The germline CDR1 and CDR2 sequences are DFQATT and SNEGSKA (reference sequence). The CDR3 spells CSARIGTTGDSPLHF. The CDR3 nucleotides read TGCAGTGCTCGGATTGGGACGACGGGAGATTCACCCCTCCACTTT.

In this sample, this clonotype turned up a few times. DNA of the CDR3: TGTGCCAGCAGCTTCCTAGCGGGAGCGGACTACGAGCAGTACTTC. This gives the protein CASSFLAGADYEQYF. The V gene is TRBV7-2, the J gene TRBJ2-7, with 10 nucleotides matching TRBD2. V gave up 3 bases and J gave up 3 bases; unmatched junction bases: 5. Germline loops: CDR1 SGHTA, CDR2 FQGNSA. CDR3 size: 15 residues.

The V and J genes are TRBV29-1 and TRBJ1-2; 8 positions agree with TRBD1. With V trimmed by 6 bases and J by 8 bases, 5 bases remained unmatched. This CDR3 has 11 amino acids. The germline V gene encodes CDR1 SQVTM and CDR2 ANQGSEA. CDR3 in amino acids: CSVGDRGGYTF. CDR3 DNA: TGCAGCGTCGGAGACAGGGGCGGCTACACCTTC.

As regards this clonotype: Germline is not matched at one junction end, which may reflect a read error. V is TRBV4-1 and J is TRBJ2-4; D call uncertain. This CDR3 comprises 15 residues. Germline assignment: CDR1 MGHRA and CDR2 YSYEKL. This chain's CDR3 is CASSQDRKARNTQYF. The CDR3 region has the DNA TGCGCCAGCAGCCAAGATCGTAAAGCCAGAAACACTCAGTACTTC.

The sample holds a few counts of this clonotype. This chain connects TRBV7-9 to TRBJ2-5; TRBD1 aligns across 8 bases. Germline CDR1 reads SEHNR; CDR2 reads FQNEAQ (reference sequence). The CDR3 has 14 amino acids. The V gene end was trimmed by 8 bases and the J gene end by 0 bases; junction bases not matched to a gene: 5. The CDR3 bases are TGTGCCAGCGCTACAGGGGGGTACCAAGAGACCCAGTACTTC. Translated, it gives CASATGGYQETQYF.

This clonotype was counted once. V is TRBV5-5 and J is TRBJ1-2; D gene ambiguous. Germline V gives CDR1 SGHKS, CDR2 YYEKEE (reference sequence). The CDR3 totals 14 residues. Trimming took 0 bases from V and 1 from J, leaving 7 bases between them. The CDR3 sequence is CASSLAEVNYGYTF. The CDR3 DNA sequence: TGTGCCAGCAGCTTGGCAGAGGTTAACTATGGCTACACCTTC.

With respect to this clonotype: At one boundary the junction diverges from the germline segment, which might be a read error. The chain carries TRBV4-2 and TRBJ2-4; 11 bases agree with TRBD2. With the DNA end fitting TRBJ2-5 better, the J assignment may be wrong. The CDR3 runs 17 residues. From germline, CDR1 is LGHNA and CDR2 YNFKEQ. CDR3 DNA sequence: TGTACCAGCAGCCAAAGGCTTAGCGGGGGGGCAGAGGAGACCCAGTACTTC. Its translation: CTSSQRLSGGAEETQYF.

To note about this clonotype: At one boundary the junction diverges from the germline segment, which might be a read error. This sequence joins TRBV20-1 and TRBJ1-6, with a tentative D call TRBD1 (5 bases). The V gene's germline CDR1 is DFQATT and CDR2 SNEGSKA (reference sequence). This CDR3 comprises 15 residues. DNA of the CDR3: TGCAGTGCTCGAAACCGGGACTCCTATGATTCACCCCTCCACTTT. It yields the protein CSARNRDSYDSPLHF.

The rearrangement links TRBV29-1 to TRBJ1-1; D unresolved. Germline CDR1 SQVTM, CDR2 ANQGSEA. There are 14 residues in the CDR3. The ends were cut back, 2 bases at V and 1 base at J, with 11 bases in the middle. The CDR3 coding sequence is TGCAGCGTTGAACCTCCCCCGCGGAACACTGAAGCTTTCTTT. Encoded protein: CSVEPPPRNTEAFF. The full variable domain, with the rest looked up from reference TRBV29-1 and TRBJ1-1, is SAVISQKPSRDICQRGTSLTIQCQVDSQVTMMFWYRQQPGQSLTLIATANQGSEATYESGFVIDKFPISRPNLTFSTLTVSNMSPEDSSIYLCSVEPPPRNTEAFFGQGTRLTVV.